What follows are 17 T cell receptor beta chains derived from one specimen sequenced in a study of regulatory T cells in long-lasting Graves disease (dated by TCRdb to 2020 to 2023). Libraries were made using multiplex PCR. Sequencing was performed on an Illumina HiSeq 4000. TCR beta libraries were built with iRepertoire HTBI primers and Arm-PCR amplification of CDR3 regions. The public sequencing data were trimmed at Q25 with fastp and processed into clonotypes with MiXCR by TCRdb, which kept only in-frame beta chains. Identical CDR3 protein sequences are pooled into one entry, listed with their most common genes and DNA. The sample yields some 240,000 distinct CDR3 sequences; around a fifth were counted once. Together, the top ten hold about 12% of the sample. This specimen's time point label, per the study, means: newly diagnosed GD, antithyroid drugs for less than 3 months. For both TCR sequencing and RNA sequencing, RNA was extracted from PBMCs in TRIzol.

The data were also submitted as part of a second study, on T cells in Graves' hyperthyroidism and ophthalmopathy.

The starting material was peripheral blood mononuclear cells (PBMCs), obtained at new diagnosis, from a patient treated with antithyroid drugs. All receptors derive from a woman in her 30s with Graves disease. Donor details come from another sample of the same person, matched by shared clones.

The chain has TRBV24-1 and TRBJ2-5; 9 bases line up with TRBD1. V dropped 3 bases and J dropped 5; count of bases not matched to a gene: 9. Germline CDR1 and CDR2: KGHDR and SFDVKD. This CDR3 comprises 16 residues. The chain's CDR3 is CATSDAGTGMSETQYF. CDR3 nucleotide sequence: TGTGCCACCAGTGATGCCGGGACAGGGATGTCGGAGACCCAGTACTTC.

This chain uses TRBV7-9 with TRBJ1-4; D is possibly TRBD1 (5 bases). Germline assignment: CDR1 SEHNR and CDR2 FQNEAQ (reference sequence). V was cut by 5 bases and J by 0 bases, with 16 bases left in between. This CDR3 comprises 17 residues. CDR3 in DNA: TGTGCCAGCAGCCAACTGTGGGGGGAAGCAACTAATGAAAAACTGTTTTTT. The encoded protein is CASSQLWGEATNEKLFF. The variable domain in full, with the rest retrieved from reference TRBV7-9 and TRBJ1-4, is DTGVSQNPRHKITKRGQNVTFRCDPISEHNRLYWYRQTLGQGPEFLTYFQNEAQLEKSRLLSDRFSAERPKGSFSTLEIQRTEQGDSAMYLCASSQLWGEATNEKLFFGSGTQLSVL.

This clonotype has more than one count but fewer than ten. This chain uses TRBV5-1 with TRBJ1-6, with D possibly being TRBD1 (6 bases). The CDR3 contains 16 residues. Germline CDR1 reads SGHRS; CDR2 reads YFSETQ. The ends were cut back, 4 bases at V and 7 bases at J, with 18 bases in the middle. The chain's CDR3 is CASSRRETGTNSPLHF. The CDR3 region has the DNA TGCGCCAGCAGCCGAAGAGAAACAGGGACGAATTCACCCCTCCACTTT.

This clonotype has a count of ten or more. The chain uses TRBV15 and TRBJ2-5; D uncertain. The germline gives CDR1 LNHNV, CDR2 YYDKDF (reference sequence). CDR3 size: 13 residues. V dropped 0 bases and J dropped 3 bases, with 5 bases sitting between them. CDR3 sequence reads: CATSRDLKETQYF. The CDR3 DNA reads as TGTGCCACCAGCAGAGATTTGAAAGAGACCCAGTACTTC. The variable domain in full, with the rest retrieved from reference TRBV15 and TRBJ2-5, is DAMVIQNPRYQVTQFGKPVTLSCSQTLNHNVMYWYQQKSSQAPKLLFHYYDKDFNNEADTPDNFQSRRPNTSFCFLDIRSPGLGDTAMYLCATSRDLKETQYFGPGTRLLVL.

The J gene is TRBJ2-3, the V gene TRBV2; D gene ambiguous. Looked up from germline, CDR1 is SNHLY and CDR2 is FYNNEI. This CDR3 is 15 amino acids long. V shed 3 bases and J shed 0 bases, with 10 bases lying between them. CDR3 in amino acids: CASSDLGTSTDTQYF. CDR3 DNA: TGTGCCAGCAGTGACCTAGGAACTAGCACAGATACGCAGTATTTT. Supplemented by reference TRBV2 and TRBJ2-3, the full variable domain reads EPEVTQTPSHQVTQMGQEVILRCVPISNHLYFYWYRQILGQKVEFLVSFYNNEISEKSEIFDDQFSVERPDGSNFTLKIRSTKLEDSAMYFCASSDLGTSTDTQYFGPGTRLTVL.

In its sample, this clonotype was seen a few times. The genes are TRBV9 and TRBJ2-1; 12 positions match TRBD2. The CDR3 extends over 19 amino acids. Trimming cost V 4 bases and J 6 bases; bases outside gene matches: 17. CDR1 and CDR2 from the germline V gene are SGDLS and YYNGEE. CDR3 residues: CASSSPTSGRGKSPNEQFF. In nucleotides, the CDR3 is TGTGCCAGCAGCTCGCCGACTAGCGGGAGAGGTAAATCCCCCAATGAGCAGTTCTTC.

The chain links TRBV28 to TRBJ2-7; D might be TRBD1 (6 bases). The CDR3 is 14 residues long. Per the germline V gene, CDR1 is MDHEN and CDR2 is SYDVKM. The ends were cut back, 6 bases at V and 0 bases at J, with 12 bases in the middle. In DNA, the CDR3 is TGTGCCAGCAGGGCTGACAGGAGCTCCTACGAGCAGTACTTC. This sequence encodes CASRADRSSYEQYF.

This clonotype occurred many times. The genes are TRBV4-2 and TRBJ2-5; possible D gene TRBD2, 6 bases. The V gene lost 0 bases and the J gene lost 2 bases, with 13 bases spanning the gap. Looked up from germline, CDR1 is LGHNA and CDR2 is YNFKEQ. The CDR3 is 16 amino acids. This CDR3 reads CASSQDGSAGQETQYF. As DNA, the CDR3 is TGTGCCAGCAGCCAAGATGGGTCGGCGGGACAAGAGACCCAGTACTTC.

The chain couples TRBV4-1 to TRBJ2-7; D not resolved. Germline assignment: CDR1 MGHRA and CDR2 YSYEKL. This CDR3 contains 14 residues. Between the trimmed V and J ends, which lost 4 bases and 0 bases, there was a span of 10 bases. The CDR3 nucleotides are TGCGCCAGCAGCCCCTTCCAGAGCTCCTACGAGCAGTACTTC. It is translated as CASSPFQSSYEQYF.

The chain couples TRBV9 to TRBJ2-7; TRBD1 might be the D (6 bases). This CDR3 has 15 amino acids. The V end lost 3 bases, the J end lost 6 bases, and 19 bases lay between the germline ends. From germline, CDR1 is SGDLS and CDR2 YYNGEE. The CDR3 region has the DNA TGTGCCAGCAGCGCAACCGGACAGCTCGGGGCCGAGCAGTACTTC. Translating it yields CASSATGQLGAEQYF.

V and J are TRBV2 and TRBJ2-3; either TRBD1 or TRBD2 may supply D (5 bases each). CDR3 length equals 11 residues. The germline V and J ends were trimmed by 10 bases and 5 bases, with 10 bases remaining between them. Germline CDR1 and CDR2: SNHLY and FYNNEI. The CDR3 nucleotides read TGTGCCACACAGGCGGGAGATACGCAGTATTTT. Translating it yields CATQAGDTQYF.

This clonotype came up a few times. The chain employs TRBV12-3 or TRBV12-4 and TRBJ2-1; D might be TRBD1 (7 bases). Trimming removed 4 bases from V and 5 bases from J, with 18 bases in between. The CDR3 runs 16 residues. The CDR3 nucleotides are TGTGCCAGCAGTTCCAGGGAGGACAGGCTAGACAATGAGCAGTTCTTC. It is translated as CASSSREDRLDNEQFF.

This chain links TRBV29-1 with TRBJ1-1; no clear D gene. Trimming shortened V by 5 bases and J by 3 bases, and 10 bases separated the two germline ends. In germline, CDR1 is SQVTM, CDR2 ANQGSEA. The CDR3 is 12 amino acids. The CDR3 sequence: CSVYRAHTEAFF. The DNA of the CDR3 is TGCAGCGTTTACCGGGCCCACACTGAAGCTTTCTTT.

The chain carries TRBV6-1 and TRBJ2-1; tentatively, D is TRBD2 (7 bases). V shed 7 bases and J shed 9 bases, with 19 bases lying between them. The V gene's germline CDR1 is MNHNS and CDR2 SASEGT. The CDR3 is 14 amino acids. The CDR3 sequence is CASTQGEGGGEQFF. In nucleotides, the CDR3 is TGTGCCAGCACCCAAGGGGAGGGAGGGGGTGAGCAGTTCTTC.

The chain couples TRBV19 to TRBJ2-1; D is possibly TRBD2 (7 bases). Per the germline V gene, CDR1 is LNHDA and CDR2 is SQIVND (reference sequence). The V and J ends lost 0 bases and 9 bases respectively, with 15 bases between them. The length of the CDR3 is 15 residues. This CDR3 is CASSIDQTSRGEQFF. The CDR3 bases are TGTGCCAGTAGTATAGACCAGACTAGCAGGGGTGAGCAGTTCTTC.

This clonotype came up many times. The V and J genes are TRBV18 and TRBJ1-6; 8 nucleotides agree with TRBD1. The germline gives CDR1 KGHSH, CDR2 LQKENI. The CDR3 has 16 residues. After removal of 2 bases from V and 5 bases from J, the junction contained 5 bases not matched to a gene. In nucleotides, the CDR3 is TGTGCCAGCTCACCAAAGGGACAGGTTAATAATTCACCCCTCCACTTT. It encodes CASSPKGQVNNSPLHF.

This clonotype occurred a few times. A much larger clone is a single base away; this may be a read error. The rearrangement joins TRBV5-1 to TRBJ1-4, with a possible D match to TRBD1 (6 bases). The CDR3 totals 15 residues. Per germline, CDR1 SGHRS and CDR2 YFSETQ. The CDR3 loop reads CASSLTGATSEKLFF. The CDR3 coding sequence is TGCGCCAGCAGCTTAACGGGGGCAACTAGTGAAAAACTGTTTTTT.